This is a list of T cell receptor beta chains from one sample in a study of cytomegalovirus exposure and HLA in healthy donors. Clones were read by immunoSEQ multiplex PCR, and TCRdb kept only the in-frame ones, dropping some. The sample shows about 130,000 clones, 80% of them seen only once. The specimen sequenced was PBMCs. Receptor source: a woman between 35 and 50 years old in good health and CMV-seronegative. CDR3s include the opening cysteine and the closing phenylalanine or tryptophan. D genes are given only for firm matches. Clone size is stated in some rows and not others, as once, few, many or a class when expanded.

clone_size	d_call	v_call	j_call	cdr3_aa	cdr3_nt
few	NA	TRBV7-9	TRBJ1-5	CASRLAGGRGVNQPQHF	TGTGCCAGCCGCTTAGCTGGGGGCAGGGGCGTAAATCAGCCCCAGCATTTT
NA	NA	TRBV5-6	TRBJ2-1	CASRRRYNEQFF	TGTGCCAGCAGGAGGCGGTACAATGAGCAGTTCTTC
NA	NA	TRBV9	TRBJ2-5	CASSVRRGDIGGTQYF	TGTGCCAGCAGCGTACGACGAGGGGACATAGGAGGGACCCAGTACTTC
NA	TRBD2	TRBV4-3	TRBJ2-5	CASSQELEGRGAQYF	TGCGCCAGCAGCCAAGAATTAGAGGGACGGGGGGCCCAGTACTTC
NA	TRBD1	TRBV5-1	TRBJ1-2	CASSSAPGQVNYGYTF	TGCGCCAGCAGCTCAGCCCCGGGACAGGTTAACTATGGCTACACCTTC
once	NA	TRBV2	TRBJ1-6	CASSEWQGLSSYNSPLHF	TGTGCCAGCAGTGAGTGGCAGGGGTTAAGCTCCTATAATTCACCCCTCCACTTT
NA	TRBD2	TRBV11-3	TRBJ2-1	CASSLGLAKISGNEQFF	TGTGCCAGCAGTCTGGGACTAGCAAAGATTAGTGGGAATGAGCAGTTCTTC
NA	NA	TRBV9	TRBJ1-4	CASSVGAGNEKLFF	TGTGCCAGCAGCGTAGGGGCGGGGAATGAAAAACTGTTTTTT
NA	TRBD1	TRBV4-1	TRBJ2-3	CASSRLGQGGTDTQYF	TGCGCCAGCAGCCGGCTCGGACAGGGAGGCACAGATACGCAGTATTTT
NA	NA	TRBV5-4	TRBJ2-7	CASSLDGDEQYF	TGTGCCAGCAGCCTTGACGGGGACGAGCAGTACTTC
NA	TRBD1	TRBV6-5	TRBJ2-2	CASSSPGQGPTGELFF	TGTGCCAGCAGTTCCCCGGGACAGGGTCCCACCGGGGAGCTGTTTTTT
once	NA	TRBV29-1	TRBJ1-1	CSVVPGNTEAFF	TGCAGCGTCGTTCCGGGGAACACTGAAGCTTTCTTT
NA	TRBD1	TRBV5-1	TRBJ2-5	CASSLTGGQETQYF	TGCGCCAGCAGCTTAACAGGGGGTCAAGAGACCCAGTACTTC
once	TRBD1	TRBV7-8	TRBJ1-5	CASSARTGTSNQPQHF	TGTGCCAGCAGCGCGCGGACAGGGACCAGCAATCAGCCCCAGCATTTT
once	NA	TRBV19	TRBJ2-7	CASQTGHVVYEQYF	TGTGCCAGTCAGACTGGCCACGTCGTCTACGAGCAGTACTTC
NA	NA	TRBV4-1	TRBJ1-1	CASSRPAGQLNTEAFF	TGCGCCAGCAGCCGCCCAGCGGGACAATTGAACACTGAAGCTTTCTTT
NA	NA	TRBV6-5	TRBJ1-3	CAASTGLTSGNTIYF	TGTGCCGCATCTACGGGACTCACCTCTGGAAACACCATATATTTT
NA	NA	TRBV19	TRBJ1-2	CASSRQGNGYTF	TGTGCCAGTAGTCGCCAGGGAAATGGCTACACCTTC
NA	TRBD1	TRBV5-6	TRBJ2-5	CASSLGGRGRQETQYF	TGTGCCAGCAGCTTGGGGGGCAGGGGGCGGCAAGAGACCCAGTACTTC
NA	NA	TRBV14	TRBJ1-2	CASSPLRWYGYTF	TGTGCCAGCAGCCCGTTGAGGTGGTATGGCTACACCTTC
few	TRBD2	TRBV4-1	TRBJ2-1	CASSQEQSGLAGASSYNEQFF	TGCGCCAGCAGCCAGGAGCAGTCGGGACTAGCGGGAGCCAGCTCCTACAATGAGCAGTTCTTC
NA	NA	TRBV6-4	TRBJ1-2	CASSETGRANYGYTF	TGTGCCAGCAGTGAAACAGGGAGGGCTAACTATGGCTACACCTTC
NA	TRBD2	TRBV2	TRBJ2-3	CASSQILAGGPQDTQYF	TGTGCCAGCAGCCAAATCCTAGCGGGGGGGCCACAAGATACGCAGTATTTT
few	NA	TRBV5-1	TRBJ1-4	CASSLAQGPTNEKLFF	TGCGCCAGCAGCTTGGCCCAGGGTCCGACTAATGAAAAACTGTTTTTT
NA	NA	TRBV19	TRBJ1-6	CASSIRGGGSPLHF	TGTGCCAGTAGTATTCGAGGTGGTGGGTCACCCCTCCACTTT
NA	NA	TRBV11-2	TRBJ1-2	CASSLRGNGYTF	TGTGCCAGCAGCTTACGGGGGAATGGCTACACCTTC
NA	TRBD1	TRBV13	TRBJ1-2	CASAGQGDGYTF	TGTGCCAGCGCCGGACAGGGGGATGGCTACACCTTC
NA	NA	TRBV13	TRBJ2-1	CASRRSSYNEQFF	TGTGCCAGCAGACGGAGCTCCTACAATGAGCAGTTCTTC
few	TRBD2	TRBV5-4	TRBJ2-3	CASSLDGAGGGTDTQYF	TGTGCCAGCAGCTTGGACGGCGCGGGAGGGGGCACAGATACGCAGTATTTT
NA	TRBD2	TRBV9	TRBJ2-3	CASNPSGGGSTDTQYF	TGTGCCAGCAACCCCTCAGGCGGGGGTAGCACAGATACGCAGTATTTT
NA	TRBD1	TRBV29-1	TRBJ1-1	CSVVPQGVNTEAFF	TGCAGCGTTGTCCCCCAGGGGGTGAACACTGAAGCTTTCTTT
NA	NA	TRBV28	TRBJ2-2	CASGIQGLTGELFF	TGTGCCAGCGGAATCCAGGGACTCACCGGGGAGCTGTTTTTT
NA	TRBD2	TRBV6-6	TRBJ2-7	CASSYSGGVDEQYF	TGTGCCAGCAGTTACTCGGGGGGGGTCGACGAGCAGTACTTC
NA	TRBD1	TRBV7-2	TRBJ2-3	CASSSRRSGTGTSDTQYF	TGTGCCAGCAGCTCCCGACGATCCGGGACAGGGACTTCAGATACGCAGTATTTT
NA	TRBD1	TRBV7-9	TRBJ2-1	CASSSPDRGNNEQFF	TGTGCCAGCAGTTCTCCGGACAGGGGGAACAATGAGCAGTTCTTC
NA	NA	TRBV6-5	TRBJ2-7	CASSRPQGPREQYF	TGTGCCAGCAGCCGACCCCAGGGCCCTCGAGAGCAGTACTTC
NA	NA	TRBV27	TRBJ1-1	CASSLWPLNTEAFF	TGTGCCAGCAGTTTATGGCCTCTGAACACTGAAGCTTTCTTT
NA	TRBD1	TRBV10-3	TRBJ1-1	CASGQGITEAFF	TGTGCCTCGGGACAGGGGATCACTGAAGCTTTCTTT
NA	NA	TRBV5-1	TRBJ1-1	CASSLVAGGPMNTEAFF	TGCGCCAGCAGCTTAGTGGCCGGGGGACCCATGAACACTGAAGCTTTCTTT
NA	TRBD1	TRBV7-2	TRBJ2-7	CASSSGGVLYEQYF	TGTGCCAGCAGCTCAGGGGGCGTCCTCTACGAGCAGTACTTC